This TCR beta chain emerged from a study of STAT5B mutations in CD4+ large granular lymphocyte leukemia. Whole-study findings and limits: 8/27 top patient clones versus 2/35 control clones were TRBV06-family.

CDR3 size: 15 residues. The V and J ends lost 4 bases and 2 bases, in that order; junction bases with no gene match: 5. Looked up from germline, CDR1 is SGHNT and CDR2 is YYREEE (reference sequence). Here immunoSEQ multiplex PCR was the method, and the copy in TCRdb shows in-frame clones only, minus some. The repertoire holds about 46,000 clones, with around 82% as singletons. Details on this clone: Its antigen remains unknown.

The specimen sequenced was CD4+ T cells from blood buffy coats. This TCR derives from a human donor in good health. This chain links TRBV5-4 with TRBJ2-5; 10 bases line up with TRBD1. As DNA, the CDR3 is TGTGCCAGCAGCCGGGACAGGGGAAGACAAGAGACCCAGTACTTC. It is translated as CASSRDRGRQETQYF. The whole variable domain, filled in from reference TRBV5-4 and TRBJ2-5, reads ETGVTQSPTHLIKTRGQQVTLRCSSQSGHNTVSWYQQALGQGPQFIFQYYREEENGRGNFPPRFSGLQFPNYSSELNVNALELDDSALYLCASSRDRGRQETQYFGPGTRLLVL.